This T cell receptor beta chain was identified during a study of blood T cell repertoires in COVID-19. Repertoires were generated with immunoSEQ multiplex PCR, while TCRdb's copy carries only in-frame clones and drops some. Here the sample spans about 210,000 clones, roughly four fifths being singletons. CDR3 length equals 13 residues. V dropped 5 bases and J dropped 7; count of bases not matched to a gene: 7. CDR1 WNHNN and CDR2 SYGVQD come from the germline V gene (reference sequence). The sequencing input was peripheral blood. The receptor's source is a woman in her 40s with acute or convalescent COVID-19. The chain combines TRBV10-1 with TRBJ1-1; 7 positions agree with TRBD1. The CDR3 DNA follows: TGCGCCAGCAGTACAGGGGTTGCAGGTGAAGCTTTCTTT. Translated: CASSTGVAGEAFF.